This entry lists 31 T cell receptor beta chains sequenced from one sample in a study of HIV-infected patients and healthy controls. Alpha and beta constant-region primers primed reverse transcription of around 500 ng RNA. Using multiplexing indices, alpha and beta chain libraries were generated apart by chain-specific third strand synthesis. TCRdb called the 5' RACE reads again in MiXCR, with one record for every CDR3 protein. The profile shows roughly 7,400 distinct CDR3 sequences, 5.5% to 8.5% of them singletons. Follow-up blood was drawn about 14 weeks, roughly three months, after antiretroviral therapy began. No cell fractionation was done, so the repertoire covers all unsorted peripheral blood T cells. Specimen: blood, collected during antiretroviral therapy. The receptors derive from an adult with HIV infection.

This clonotype appeared many times. This beta chain is off target for a library built for alpha chains, so its abundance means little. This chain joins TRBV4-2 and TRBJ2-7; a possible D gene is TRBD2 (6 bases). The CDR3 spans 13 residues. Germline CDR1 LGHNA, CDR2 YNFKEQ. With 4 bases removed from V and 1 base from J, the gap between germline ends came to 8 bases. DNA of the CDR3: TGTGCCAGCAGCCCGGACTATTCCTACGAGCAGTACTTC. Translated: CASSPDYSYEQYF.

As to this clonotype: The library was prepared for alpha chains; this beta chain is a stray read, so its frequency means little. The V gene is TRBV6-5, the J gene TRBJ2-5; 8 bases are shared with TRBD1. There are 14 residues in the CDR3. V gave up 5 bases and J gave up 2 bases; unmatched junction bases: 4. Germline values: CDR1 MNHEY, CDR2 SVGAGI. The CDR3 is CASSQDRAQETQYF. The CDR3 DNA is TGTGCCAGCAGTCAGGACAGGGCTCAAGAGACCCAGTACTTC.

This clonotype was observed many times. The library was built for alpha chains, so this beta chain is an off-target read and its size means little. The chain recombines TRBV3-1 with TRBJ1-1; 7 positions match TRBD1. CDR1 is LGHDT, CDR2 YNNKEL, per germline (reference sequence). This CDR3 comprises 14 residues. The junction had 2 bases not matched to a gene; V was cut back by 3 bases and J by 1 base. The CDR3 sequence is CASSHRQGNTEAFF. The CDR3 DNA reads TGTGCCAGCAGCCACCGACAGGGGAACACTGAAGCTTTCTTT.

This clonotype has a count of ten or more. This beta chain is a stray read from a library made for alpha chains; its abundance is not meaningful. The chain links TRBV20-1 to TRBJ2-1; D is possibly TRBD2 (6 bases). The germline CDR1 and CDR2 sequences are DFQATT and SNEGSKA (reference sequence). Trimming cost V 5 bases and J 1 base, with 15 bases left between them. The CDR3 is 15 residues long. CDR3 sequence: CSARQEGRSYNEQFF. The CDR3, as DNA: TGCAGTGCTCGCCAGGAGGGCCGTTCCTACAATGAGCAGTTCTTC.

Turning to this clonotype: Found in a library prepared for alpha chains, this beta chain is an off-target read, and its abundance has little meaning. The chain has TRBV27 and TRBJ2-1; TRBD2 matches at 10 bases. CDR1 and CDR2 from the germline V gene are MNHEY and SMNVEV (reference sequence). The CDR3 has 14 residues. The V and J ends lost 7 bases and 3 bases, in that order; junction bases with no gene match: 3. The CDR3 is CASTVAGGYNEQFF. For the CDR3, the DNA is TGTGCCAGCACCGTAGCGGGGGGCTACAATGAGCAGTTCTTC.

This clonotype is judged medium-sized. In a library made to pick up alpha chains, this beta chain is a stray read with a size that means little. The chain employs TRBV6-1 and TRBJ2-6; D remains ambiguous. Germline loops: CDR1 MNHNS, CDR2 SASEGT. Trimming removed 4 bases from V and 4 bases from J, with 11 bases in between. The CDR3 has 15 amino acids. CDR3 region: CASSVLSSGANVLTF. As DNA, the CDR3 is TGTGCCAGCAGTGTACTGAGCTCCGGGGCCAACGTCCTGACTTTC.

Judged by abundance, this clonotype is medium-sized (0.01 to 0.1%). The size of this beta chain means little, since it is a stray read in a library made for alpha chains. CDR3 sequence reads: CASSQGTGVQFF. CDR3 coding DNA: TGTGCCAGCAGCCAAGGGACAGGGGTGCAGTTCTTC. V gene TRBV3-1 combines with J gene TRBJ2-1; 9 bases map to TRBD1. The CDR3 has 12 residues. The junction had 1 base not matched to a gene; V was cut back by 1 base and J by 12 bases. Germline values: CDR1 LGHDT, CDR2 YNNKEL (reference sequence).

This clonotype was seen many times. This beta chain was picked up by a library intended for alpha chains and is off target, so its count carries little meaning. This sequence joins TRBV27 and TRBJ1-5; possible D gene TRBD1, 5 bases. V lost 0 bases and J 1 base, leaving 10 bases between the germline ends. This CDR3 region has 16 residues. The V gene's germline CDR1 is MNHEY and CDR2 SMNVEV (reference sequence). The chain's CDR3 is CASSLSAGLSNQPQHF. The DNA of the CDR3 is TGTGCCAGCAGTTTATCCGCAGGGCTCAGCAATCAGCCCCAGCATTTT.

The table lists this clonotype with a count of one. Because the library targeted alpha chains, this beta chain is an off-target read whose size means little. The rearrangement joins TRBV7-2 to TRBJ2-1; perhaps TRBD1 as D (6 bases). Trimming took 8 bases from V and 4 from J, leaving 6 bases between them. The germline gives CDR1 SGHTA, CDR2 FQGNSA. This CDR3 comprises 11 residues. CDR3 bases: TGTGCCAGCCAGGGGTACAATGAGCAGTTCTTC. Amino acid sequence: CASQGYNEQFF. The complete variable domain, with remaining parts taken from reference TRBV7-2 and TRBJ2-1, reads GAGVSQSPSNKVTEKGKDVELRCDPISGHTALYWYRQSLGQGLEFLIYFQGNSAPDKSGLPSDRFSAERTGGSVSTLTIQRTQQEDSAVYLCASQGYNEQFFGPGTRLTVL.

This clonotype was observed a few times. This beta chain lies outside the target of a library built for alpha chains; its clone size means little. V and J are TRBV20-1 and TRBJ2-7; D might be TRBD1 or TRBD2, each matching 5 bases. Trimming removed 4 bases from V and 0 bases from J, with 13 bases in between. CDR3 length: 14 amino acids. The germline gives CDR1 DFQATT, CDR2 SNEGSKA (reference sequence). CDR3 bases: TGCAGTGCTACCGGGACGTTTGACTCCTACGAGCAGTACTTC. Translating it yields CSATGTFDSYEQYF.

This clonotype was seen at least ten times. The library was designed around alpha chains, so this beta chain is a stray read whose abundance carries little weight. V is TRBV12-3 or TRBV12-4 and J is TRBJ2-6; D remains ambiguous. With 11 bases removed from V and 0 bases from J, the gap between germline ends came to 14 bases. This CDR3 is built from 15 residues. CDR3 sequence: CAVRFVYSGANVLTF. The CDR3, as DNA: TGTGCCGTTCGATTTGTGTACTCTGGGGCCAACGTCCTGACTTTC.

In the case of this clonotype: The library was designed around alpha chains, so this beta chain is a stray read whose abundance carries little weight. The V and J genes are TRBV2 and TRBJ2-5, with D possibly matching TRBD1 (5 bases). The CDR3 consists of 14 residues. Germline CDR1 is SNHLY and CDR2 is FYNNEI. The V and J ends lost 4 bases and 1 base respectively, with 10 bases between them. The DNA for the CDR3 is TGTGCCAGCAGTGTGCGACAGTCCCAAGAGACCCAGTACTTC. Residues: CASSVRQSQETQYF.

About this clonotype: With the library built for alpha chains, this beta chain is off target and its frequency is not meaningful. The V call is TRBV13, the J call TRBJ2-1; 7 bases fit TRBD2. CDR1 PRHDT and CDR2 FYEKMQ come from the germline V gene (reference sequence). This CDR3 spans 14 amino acids. Losses at the gene ends were 4 bases for V and 5 bases for J; bases not matched to a gene: 5. CDR3 protein: CASSSSGENNEQFF. Here the CDR3 DNA reads TGTGCCAGCAGCTCAAGCGGGGAAAACAATGAGCAGTTCTTC.

This clonotype is medium-sized (0.01 to 0.1%) by share. This beta chain is an off-target read within a library intended for alpha chains, so its frequency means little. The V gene is TRBV27, the J gene TRBJ2-1, with unresolved D. Trimming took 2 bases from V and 4 from J, leaving 6 bases between them. The CDR3 sequence is 13 residues long. Germline CDR1 and CDR2: MNHEY and SMNVEV (reference sequence). The CDR3 DNA is TGTGCCAGCAGTTTAACTGAGTACAATGAGCAGTTCTTC. Amino acid sequence: CASSLTEYNEQFF.

This clonotype is classed as medium-sized. As an off-target read in a library built for alpha chains, this beta chain has a frequency of little significance. The chain links TRBV10-2 to TRBJ1-1; 12 bases agree with TRBD1. CDR3 length equals 14 residues. V gave up 6 bases and J gave up 10 bases; unmatched junction bases: 9. Germline V lookup: CDR1 WSHSY, CDR2 SAAADI. The CDR3 reads CASRDGTGGRLAFF. The CDR3 DNA reads TGCGCCAGCAGAGACGGGACAGGGGGCAGGCTAGCTTTCTTT.

This clonotype is categorized as medium-sized. The library was prepared for alpha chains; this beta chain is a stray read, so its frequency means little. This chain joins TRBV7-9 and TRBJ2-7, with D possibly matching TRBD1 (5 bases). The CDR3 contains 16 residues. V dropped 5 bases and J dropped 0 bases, with 17 bases sitting between them. The V gene's germline CDR1 is SEHNR and CDR2 FQNEAQ (reference sequence). In nucleotides, the CDR3 is TGTGCCAGCAGCAGCTTCGTTGGACACCGCTCCTACGAGCAGTACTTC. Encoded protein: CASSSFVGHRSYEQYF. Using reference TRBV7-9 and TRBJ2-7 for the parts outside the CDR3, the full variable domain is DTGVSQNPRHKITKRGQNVTFRCDPISEHNRLYWYRQTLGQGPEFLTYFQNEAQLEKSRLLSDRFSAERPKGSFSTLEIQRTEQGDSAMYLCASSSFVGHRSYEQYFGPGTRLTVT.

Many counts were recorded for this clonotype. Because this beta chain is a stray read in a library intended to capture alpha chains, its abundance should not be given much weight. The chain carries TRBV3-1 and TRBJ2-5, with 7 nucleotides matching TRBD2. CDR3 length: 15 amino acids. Germline-derived CDR1 and CDR2 are LGHDT and YNNKEL (reference sequence). Unmatched junction bases numbered 14, after V lost 8 bases and J lost 5 bases. CDR3 loop: CASLPPGGLEETQYF. The CDR3, as DNA: TGTGCCAGCCTCCCCCCGGGAGGTTTGGAGGAGACCCAGTACTTC.

This clonotype has just a few counts. Little can be read into the size of this beta chain, an off-target read in a library designed for alpha chains. The rearrangement links TRBV5-1 to TRBJ2-1, with 9 bases lining up with TRBD1. Germline V gene data show CDR1 as SGHRS and CDR2 as YFSETQ. Trimming removed 3 bases from V and 4 bases from J; junction bases left unmatched: 8. This CDR3 has 16 amino acids. DNA for the CDR3: TGCGCCAGCAGCTCGCTTACAGGGGGCGCTTACAATGAGCAGTTCTTC. Translated: CASSSLTGGAYNEQFF.

Within the sample, this clonotype is medium-sized. This beta chain lies outside the target of a library built for alpha chains; its clone size means little. V usage is TRBV6-1 and J usage is TRBJ2-1; 7 nucleotides agree with TRBD2. The V gene end was trimmed by 2 bases and the J gene end by 3 bases; junction bases not matched to a gene: 4. Germline lookup yields CDR1 MNHNS and CDR2 SASEGT. This CDR3 is 15 amino acids long. CDR3 loop: CASSELAGDYNEQFF. CDR3 DNA sequence: TGTGCCAGCAGTGAATTGGCGGGAGACTACAATGAGCAGTTCTTC.

This clonotype was observed many times. This beta chain is off target for a library built for alpha chains, so its abundance means little. This sequence joins TRBV7-9 and TRBJ2-7, with D unclear. The CDR3 is 11 residues long. Between the trimmed V and J ends, which lost 5 bases and 6 bases, there was a span of 8 bases. Per the germline V gene, CDR1 is SEHNR and CDR2 is FQNEAQ (reference sequence). Here the CDR3 reads CASSTDAEQYF. The CDR3, as DNA: TGTGCCAGCAGCACGGATGCCGAGCAGTACTTC.

In its sample, this clonotype is medium-sized. Little can be read into the size of this beta chain, an off-target read in a library designed for alpha chains. The V call is TRBV4-2, the J call TRBJ2-7; 7 bases match TRBD2. This CDR3 has 16 amino acids. The V gene's germline CDR1 is LGHNA and CDR2 YNFKEQ. The junction had 8 bases not matched to a gene; V was cut back by 0 bases and J by 3 bases. The CDR3 region is CASSQEALAEFYEQYF. In nucleotides, the CDR3 is TGTGCCAGCAGCCAAGAAGCGCTAGCGGAATTCTACGAGCAGTACTTC.

In this sample, this clonotype turned up many times. This beta chain came through as a stray read in a library set up for alpha chains, and its size says little. The rearrangement uses TRBV12-3 or TRBV12-4 and TRBJ2-6, with a tentative D call TRBD1 (5 bases). With 3 bases removed from V and 0 bases from J, the gap between germline ends came to 9 bases. CDR3 length: 16 amino acids. CDR3 coding DNA: TGTGCCAGCAGTTTCAAACAGGCCTCTGGGGCCAACGTCCTGACTTTC. Its translation: CASSFKQASGANVLTF.

This clonotype is medium-sized within its sample. Because the library targeted alpha chains, this beta chain is an off-target read whose size means little. V is TRBV5-6 and J is TRBJ2-3, with TRBD2 matching over 9 bases. Germline CDR1 SGHDT, CDR2 YYEEEE. CDR3 length: 14 residues. V shed 4 bases and J 5 bases; nucleotides not matched to a gene: 5. This chain's CDR3 is CASSISGRRDTQYF. The CDR3 nucleotides are TGTGCCAGCAGCATTAGCGGGAGAAGAGATACGCAGTATTTT. Based on the CDR3 plus reference TRBV5-6 and TRBJ2-3, the full variable domain is DAGVTQSPTHLIKTRGQQVTLRCSPKSGHDTVSWYQQALGQGPQFIFQYYEEEERQRGNFPDRFSGHQFPNYSSELNVNALLLGDSALYLCASSISGRRDTQYFGPGTRLTVL.

Notes on this clonotype: Since it is a stray read in a library aimed at alpha chains, this beta chain has a size that is not meaningful. V usage is TRBV10-1 and J usage is TRBJ1-1; perhaps TRBD1 as D (6 bases). Trimming shortened V by 6 bases and J by 0 bases, and 8 bases separated the two germline ends. The germline gives CDR1 WNHNN, CDR2 SYGVQD (reference sequence). CDR3 length: 13 amino acids. The CDR3: CASSQGMNTEAFF. Written as DNA, the CDR3 is TGCGCCAGCAGCCAGGGGATGAACACTGAAGCTTTCTTT.

This clonotype was counted a few times. Since it is a stray read in a library aimed at alpha chains, this beta chain has a size that is not meaningful. In DNA, the CDR3 is TGCAGTGCTAGAACGGGCTCTGGCGATCAGCCCCAGCATTTT. This codes for CSARTGSGDQPQHF. The chain recombines TRBV20-1 with TRBJ1-5; no clear D. The CDR3 runs to 14 residues. The germline CDR1 and CDR2 sequences are DFQATT and SNEGSKA (reference sequence). Trimming shortened V by 2 bases and J by 5 bases, and 13 bases separated the two germline ends.

This clonotype is medium-sized within its sample. This beta chain is an unintended read in a library built for alpha chains; its size means little. The chain is built from TRBV7-9 and TRBJ2-5; 9 bases are shared with TRBD2. The CDR3 spans 16 residues. Germline trimming cut 4 bases from V and 2 bases from J; bases unmatched to any gene: 8. CDR1 and CDR2 (germline): SEHNR, FQNEAQ (reference sequence). CDR3 sequence: CASSSPDSGSQETQYF. The CDR3 coding sequence is TGTGCCAGCAGCTCCCCGGATAGCGGGAGTCAAGAGACCCAGTACTTC. The full variable domain, in which reference TRBV7-9 and TRBJ2-5 provide the parts outside the CDR3, is DTGVSQNPRHKITKRGQNVTFRCDPISEHNRLYWYRQTLGQGPEFLTYFQNEAQLEKSRLLSDRFSAERPKGSFSTLEIQRTEQGDSAMYLCASSSPDSGSQETQYFGPGTRLLVL.

This clonotype qualifies as medium-sized (0.01 to 0.1%). Little can be read into the size of this beta chain, an off-target read in a library designed for alpha chains. CDR3 sequence: CAWSAGVMNTEAFF. The CDR3 nucleotides are TGTGCCTGGTCGGCAGGGGTTATGAACACTGAAGCTTTCTTT. This chain connects TRBV30 to TRBJ1-1; D is possibly TRBD1 (6 bases). The CDR3 is 14 amino acids. Germline lookup yields CDR1 GTSNPN and CDR2 SVGIG (reference sequence). V dropped 5 bases and J dropped 0 bases, with 13 bases sitting between them.

A word on this clonotype: This beta chain was picked up by a library intended for alpha chains and is off target, so its count carries little meaning. The genes are TRBV4-1 and TRBJ2-3; D is perhaps TRBD1 (5 bases). V was clipped by 4 bases and J by 5 bases, with 13 bases between them. The V gene's germline CDR1 is MGHRA and CDR2 YSYEKL. The CDR3 extends over 14 amino acids. In DNA, the CDR3 is TGCGCCAGCAGCCCCGGACCTCAGGGAGATACGCAGTATTTT. Amino acids: CASSPGPQGDTQYF.

This clonotype was seen only a few times. This beta chain slipped into a library made for alpha chains as a stray read, so its size is not meaningful. The genes are TRBV4-1 and TRBJ2-3; the D is unclear. The germline V and J ends were trimmed by 1 base and 3 bases, with 8 bases remaining between them. This CDR3 region has 14 residues. Germline CDR1 is MGHRA and CDR2 is YSYEKL. The CDR3 nucleotides are TGCGCCAGCAGCCAAGTAGGGTTTACAGATACGCAGTATTTT. As protein: CASSQVGFTDTQYF.

By its share, this clonotype is medium-sized. A read error may account for a junction end that differs from germline. A library prepared for alpha chains yielded this beta chain as an off-target read; its size is of little meaning. The V gene is TRBV7-7, the J gene TRBJ2-1, with D hard to call. CDR3 length: 14 amino acids. Germline V gene sequence: CDR1 SSHAT, CDR2 FNYEAQ (reference sequence). For the CDR3, the DNA is TGTGCTAGCAGCTTAGATCAGTTATCCAATGAGCAGTTCTTC. Protein sequence: CASSLDQLSNEQFF.

This clonotype was observed at least ten times. This beta chain is a stray read from a library made for alpha chains; its abundance is not meaningful. The rearrangement uses TRBV7-9 and TRBJ1-1; no firm D call. This CDR3 has 12 residues. V was cut by 3 bases and J by 5 bases, with 7 bases left in between. Germline loops: CDR1 SEHNR, CDR2 FQNEAQ (reference sequence). The CDR3, as DNA: TGTGCCAGCAGCTTGGGATGGACTGAAGCTTTCTTT. This sequence encodes CASSLGWTEAFF.